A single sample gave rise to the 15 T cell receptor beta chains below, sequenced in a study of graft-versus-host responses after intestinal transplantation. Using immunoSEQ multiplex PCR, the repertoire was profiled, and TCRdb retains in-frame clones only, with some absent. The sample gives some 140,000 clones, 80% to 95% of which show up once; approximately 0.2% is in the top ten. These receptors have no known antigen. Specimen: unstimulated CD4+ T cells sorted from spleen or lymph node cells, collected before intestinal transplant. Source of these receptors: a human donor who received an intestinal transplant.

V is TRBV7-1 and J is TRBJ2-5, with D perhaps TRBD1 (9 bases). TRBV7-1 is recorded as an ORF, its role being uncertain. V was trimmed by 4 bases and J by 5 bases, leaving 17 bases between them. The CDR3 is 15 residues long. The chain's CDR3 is CASSLAGQGWETQYF. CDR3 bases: TGTGCCAGCAGCTTAGCGGGACAGGGTTGGGAGACCCAGTACTTC.

CDR3 in amino acids: CASSQGRLSNQPQHF. The CDR3 DNA follows: TGTGCCAGCAGCCAAGGCAGGCTTAGCAATCAGCCCCAGCATTTT. The chain has TRBV4-2 and TRBJ1-5, with D unclear. Deletions cut 1 base from V and 0 bases from J, with 7 bases between. The CDR3 has 15 amino acids. Germline CDR1 is LGHNA and CDR2 is YNFKEQ.

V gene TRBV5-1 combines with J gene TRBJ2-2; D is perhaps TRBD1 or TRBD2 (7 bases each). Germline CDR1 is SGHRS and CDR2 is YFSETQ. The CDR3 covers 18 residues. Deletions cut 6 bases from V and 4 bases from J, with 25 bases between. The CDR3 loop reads CASKVAGFIRGPTGELFF. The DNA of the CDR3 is TGCGCCAGCAAAGTAGCGGGTTTTATAAGGGGGCCCACCGGGGAGCTGTTTTTT.

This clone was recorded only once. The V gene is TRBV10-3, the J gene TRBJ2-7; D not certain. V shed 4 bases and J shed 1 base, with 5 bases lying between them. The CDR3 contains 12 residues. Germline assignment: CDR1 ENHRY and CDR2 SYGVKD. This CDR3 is CAISGGSYEQYF. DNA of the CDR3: TGTGCCATCAGTGGGGGTTCCTACGAGCAGTACTTC.

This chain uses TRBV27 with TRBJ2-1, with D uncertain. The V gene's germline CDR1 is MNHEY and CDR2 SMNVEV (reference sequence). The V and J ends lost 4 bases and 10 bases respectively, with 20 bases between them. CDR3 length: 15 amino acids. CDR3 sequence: CASSSASPLDGEQFF. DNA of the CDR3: TGTGCCAGCAGTTCGGCGTCTCCCCTCGATGGCGAGCAGTTCTTC.

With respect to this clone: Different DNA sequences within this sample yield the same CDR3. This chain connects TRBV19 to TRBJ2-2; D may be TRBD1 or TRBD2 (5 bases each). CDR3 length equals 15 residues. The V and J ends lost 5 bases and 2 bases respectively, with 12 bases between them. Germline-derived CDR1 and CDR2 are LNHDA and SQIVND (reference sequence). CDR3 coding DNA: TGTGCCAGTAGTCCCGGGACCATAAACACCGGGGAGCTGTTTTTT. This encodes CASSPGTINTGELFF.

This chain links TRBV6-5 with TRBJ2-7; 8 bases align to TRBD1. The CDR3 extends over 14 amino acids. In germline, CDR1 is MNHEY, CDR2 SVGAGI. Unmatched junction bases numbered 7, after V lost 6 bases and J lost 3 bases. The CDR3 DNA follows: TGTGCCAGCAGCGGGACAGGATGGGTCTACGAGCAGTACTTC. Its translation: CASSGTGWVYEQYF.

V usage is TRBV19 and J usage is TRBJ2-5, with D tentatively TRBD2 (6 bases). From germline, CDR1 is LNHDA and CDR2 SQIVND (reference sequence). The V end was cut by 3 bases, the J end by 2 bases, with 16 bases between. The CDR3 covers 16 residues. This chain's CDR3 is CASSIGPYSGQETQYF. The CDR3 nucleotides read TGTGCCAGTAGTATTGGGCCTTATAGCGGTCAAGAGACCCAGTACTTC. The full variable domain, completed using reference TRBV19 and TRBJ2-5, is DGGITQSPKYLFRKEGQNVTLSCEQNLNHDAMYWYRQDPGQGLRLIYYSQIVNDFQKGDIAEGYSVSREKKESFPLTVTSAQKNPTAFYLCASSIGPYSGQETQYFGPGTRLLVL.

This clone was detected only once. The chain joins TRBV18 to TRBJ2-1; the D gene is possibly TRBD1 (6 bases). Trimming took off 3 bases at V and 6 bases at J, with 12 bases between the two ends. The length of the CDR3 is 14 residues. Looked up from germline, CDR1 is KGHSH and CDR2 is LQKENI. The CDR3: CASSPTGQGNEQFF. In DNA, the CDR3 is TGTGCCAGCTCACCCACAGGGCAGGGCAATGAGCAGTTCTTC.

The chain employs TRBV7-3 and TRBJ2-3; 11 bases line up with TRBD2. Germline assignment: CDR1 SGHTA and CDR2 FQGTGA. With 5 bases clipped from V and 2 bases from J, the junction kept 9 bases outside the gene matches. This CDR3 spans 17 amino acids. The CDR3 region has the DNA TGTGCCAGCAGCACAGTCCGACTAGCGGGAACCACAGATACGCAGTATTTT. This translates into CASSTVRLAGTTDTQYF.

This chain's CDR3 is CASSDASGNPYEQYF. CDR3 nucleotide sequence: TGTGCCAGTAGTGATGCTAGCGGGAACCCCTACGAGCAGTACTTC. This sequence joins TRBV19 and TRBJ2-7; 9 positions agree with TRBD2. CDR3 size: 15 residues. CDR1 and CDR2 (germline): LNHDA, SQIVND (reference sequence). The V segment lost 5 bases and the J segment 2 bases; nucleotides outside the gene matches: 7.

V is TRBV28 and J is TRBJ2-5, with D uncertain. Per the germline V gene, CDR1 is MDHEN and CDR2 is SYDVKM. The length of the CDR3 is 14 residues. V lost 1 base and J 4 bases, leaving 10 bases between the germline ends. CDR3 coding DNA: TGTGCCAGCAGTTTATTGGGTGGTAGAGAGACCCAGTACTTC. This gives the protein CASSLLGGRETQYF. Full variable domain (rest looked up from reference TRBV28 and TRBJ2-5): DVKVTQSSRYLVKRTGEKVFLECVQDMDHENMFWYRQDPGLGLRLIYFSYDVKMKEKGDIPEGYSVSREKKERFSLILESASTNQTSMYLCASSLLGGRETQYFGPGTRLLVL.

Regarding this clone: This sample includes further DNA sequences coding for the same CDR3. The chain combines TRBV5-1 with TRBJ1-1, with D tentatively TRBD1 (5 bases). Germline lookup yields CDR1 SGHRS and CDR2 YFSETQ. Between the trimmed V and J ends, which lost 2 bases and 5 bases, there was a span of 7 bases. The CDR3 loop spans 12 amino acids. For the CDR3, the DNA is TGCGCCAGCAGCTTAAAGGGGACTGAAGCTTTCTTT. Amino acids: CASSLKGTEAFF.

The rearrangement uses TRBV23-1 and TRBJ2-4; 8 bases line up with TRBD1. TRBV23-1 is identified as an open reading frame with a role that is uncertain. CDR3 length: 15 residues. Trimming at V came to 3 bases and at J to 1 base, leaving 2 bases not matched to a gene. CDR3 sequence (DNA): TGCGCCAGCAGTCAGAGGGACAGGGCCAAAAACATTCAGTACTTC. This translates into CASSQRDRAKNIQYF.

The CDR3 DNA sequence: TGTGCCAGCAGACTAGCGGGATGCTACGAGCAGTACTTC. Translating gives CASRLAGCYEQYF. The V gene is TRBV11-3, the J gene TRBJ2-5, with TRBD2 matching 10 bases. The J call may be faulty, since TRBJ2-7 better matches the DNA end. Per germline, CDR1 SGHNT and CDR2 YENEEA. CDR3 length equals 13 residues.